This T cell receptor (beta chain) was found in a study of metastatic and nonmetastatic thyroid tumors. Study-wide context: Repertoire comparisons spanned blood and tumor or nodule tissue from malignant and benign thyroid patients.

Points on this clone: Antigen specificity is unknown.

The CDR3 spans 19 residues. V lost 2 bases to trimming and J lost 0 bases; unmatched junction nucleotides: 9. Germline V lookup: CDR1 SNHLY, CDR2 FYNNEI. Original processing notes: CDR3 was compared across clinicopathological groups, and the resulting differences were used to build a distant-metastasis classifier for papillary thyroid cancer. TCRdb re-called the PCR reads with MiXCR. These V and J calls derive from TCRdb rather than the authors' analysis. The sample has 15,000 or so clones, about 25% seen once. No patient had received any treatment before thyroid surgery. General observations from the study: Reportedly, malignant thyroid tumors had significantly higher TCR beta diversity than benign nodules, in blood and tumor.

The rearrangement links TRBV2 to TRBJ2-7; 14 bases map to TRBD2. The TCR comes from a male donor with papillary thyroid cancer or a benign thyroid nodule (not recorded which). Some clones in this sample may be carry-over from other donors' samples. Sequencing was carried out using blood. As DNA, the CDR3 is TGTGCCAGCAGTGAAAGGGGGGGACTAGCGGGGGACCCCTCCTACGAGCAGTACTTC. Translating gives CASSERGGLAGDPSYEQYF.